These 30 T cell receptor beta chains were sequenced from one sample in a study of T-cell memory formation after mild COVID-19. TCRdb reanalysed the 5' RACE reads using MiXCR and keeps one entry per CDR3 protein. This table holds just over 300,000 distinct CDR3 sequences, less than 20% found once. The sample consisted of PBMCs or a T cell subset sorted from them (not recorded which). The receptors originated from a man between 18 and 35 years old who had mild COVID-19 (a few samples of this study predate the infection). Cell type and time point are not known.

This clonotype was recorded a few times. The V gene is TRBV4-1, the J gene TRBJ2-5; 9 nucleotides align to TRBD2. The CDR3 loop spans 15 amino acids. The germline CDR1 and CDR2 sequences are MGHRA and YSYEKL. The junction had 8 bases not matched to a gene; V was cut back by 5 bases and J by 4 bases. CDR3 loop: CASSVGVSGGETQYF. CDR3 in DNA: TGCGCCAGCAGCGTAGGGGTTAGCGGGGGAGAGACCCAGTACTTC.

For the CDR3, the DNA is TGTGCCAGCAGTCCAGGGGGCGGAGGCACCGGGGAGCTGTTTTTT. Protein sequence: CASSPGGGGTGELFF. V usage is TRBV28 and J usage is TRBJ2-2; 8 bases match TRBD1. The CDR3 has 15 amino acids. Losses at the gene ends were 5 bases for V and 4 bases for J; bases not matched to a gene: 6. Per the germline V gene, CDR1 is MDHEN and CDR2 is SYDVKM.

This clonotype was counted a few times. This chain joins TRBV7-2 and TRBJ2-3, with TRBD2 matching over 7 bases. The junction had 19 bases not matched to a gene; V was cut back by 5 bases and J by 8 bases. CDR1 and CDR2 (germline): SGHTA, FQGNSA. This CDR3 is built from 17 residues. The CDR3 sequence: CASSDLSGATVSGTQYF. CDR3 sequence (DNA): TGTGCCAGCAGCGATCTCAGCGGGGCCACCGTCTCGGGTACGCAGTATTTT.

For the CDR3, the DNA is TGTGCCAGCGGTTGGACATCCAATCAGCCCCAGCATTTT. Its translation is CASGWTSNQPQHF. This chain connects TRBV12-3 or TRBV12-4 to TRBJ1-5; D is perhaps TRBD1 (5 bases). Between the trimmed V and J ends, which lost 8 bases and 3 bases, there was a span of 11 bases. The CDR3 consists of 13 residues.

This clonotype was observed a few times. The chain employs TRBV19 and TRBJ1-1; 9 nucleotides agree with TRBD1. Trimming at V came to 4 bases and at J to 0 bases, leaving 6 bases not matched to a gene. Germline CDR1 reads LNHDA; CDR2 reads SQIVND (reference sequence). The CDR3 consists of 16 residues. CDR3 residues: CASSTLDRGLNTEAFF. CDR3 nucleotides: TGTGCCAGTAGTACCTTGGACAGGGGCCTGAACACTGAAGCTTTCTTT.

This clonotype was seen only a few times. The genes are TRBV4-3 and TRBJ2-3; TRBD2 matches at 8 bases. Trimming removed 8 bases from V and 2 bases from J; junction bases left unmatched: 9. CDR3 length equals 15 residues. Germline V gene data show CDR1 as LGHNA and CDR2 as YSLEER. CDR3 sequence reads: CASGREGVNTDTQYF. CDR3 DNA: TGCGCCAGCGGCCGGGAGGGGGTCAACACAGATACGCAGTATTTT.

This clonotype was counted a few times. The rearrangement joins TRBV3-1 to TRBJ2-7; TRBD1 aligns across 10 bases. The germline V gene encodes CDR1 LGHDT and CDR2 YNNKEL (reference sequence). The CDR3 sequence is 13 residues long. The ends lost 8 bases at V and 2 bases at J; junction bases unmatched: 3. For the CDR3, the DNA is TGTGCCAGCTTCGGGACAGGGGCCTACGAGCAGTACTTC. As protein: CASFGTGAYEQYF.

J is TRBJ2-5 and V is TRBV6-2 or TRBV6-3; no clear D gene. Looked up from germline, CDR1 is MNHEY and CDR2 is SVGEGT. V was trimmed by 7 bases and J by 2 bases, leaving 17 bases between them. This CDR3 is 15 amino acids long. The CDR3 nucleotides are TGTGCCAGCATCCAGAGGCGGACCCGACAAGAGACCCAGTACTTC. This codes for CASIQRRTRQETQYF.

This clonotype has only a few counts. V usage is TRBV11-2 and J usage is TRBJ1-1, with D maybe TRBD1 (5 bases). CDR3 size: 14 residues. The ends were cut back, 4 bases at V and 4 bases at J, with 13 bases in the middle. Germline V gene data show CDR1 as SGHAT and CDR2 as FQNNGV. This CDR3 is CASSSGLSSTEAFF. The CDR3, as DNA: TGTGCCAGCAGCTCAGGGTTGTCTAGCACTGAAGCTTTCTTT.

This sequence joins TRBV14 and TRBJ1-6; no firm D call. The germline CDR1 and CDR2 sequences are SGHDN and FVKESK. The V gene lost 5 bases and the J gene lost 0 bases, with 8 bases spanning the gap. The CDR3 contains 15 residues. The CDR3 nucleotides read TGTGCCAGCAGCGACGTCAGCTCCTATAATTCACCCCTCCACTTT. This sequence encodes CASSDVSSYNSPLHF.

This clonotype occurred a few times. The chain recombines TRBV6-2 or TRBV6-3 with TRBJ2-2; D remains unclear. This CDR3 spans 14 amino acids. Trimming cost V 7 bases and J 6 bases, with 15 bases left between them. Germline V lookup: CDR1 MNHEY, CDR2 SVGEGT. Written as DNA, the CDR3 is TGTGCCAGCATATCCACCCTTTTACCCGGGGAGCTGTTTTTT. Translating gives CASISTLLPGELFF.

This clonotype has at least ten counts. This chain joins TRBV7-9 and TRBJ2-5, with D possibly matching TRBD2 (5 bases). The germline CDR1 and CDR2 sequences are SEHNR and FQNEAQ (reference sequence). V lost 1 base and J 1 base, leaving 10 bases between the germline ends. The CDR3 consists of 15 residues. CDR3 in amino acids: CASSLGPDSQETQYF. The CDR3 bases are TGTGCCAGCAGCTTAGGCCCGGACTCCCAAGAGACCCAGTACTTC.

This clonotype was observed a single time. The V and J genes are TRBV5-6 and TRBJ1-5; D is undetermined. This CDR3 is built from 15 residues. V was trimmed by 5 bases and J by 5 bases, leaving 17 bases between them. CDR1 SGHDT and CDR2 YYEEEE come from the germline V gene. The CDR3 DNA reads as TGTGCCAGCAGTTCCCGTCTGGGGTTAGATCAGCCCCAGCATTTT. Translation: CASSSRLGLDQPQHF. Full variable domain (remainder filled in from reference TRBV5-6 and TRBJ1-5): DAGVTQSPTHLIKTRGQQVTLRCSPKSGHDTVSWYQQALGQGPQFIFQYYEEEERQRGNFPDRFSGHQFPNYSSELNVNALLLGDSALYLCASSSRLGLDQPQHFGDGTRLSIL.

The chain uses TRBV28 and TRBJ2-7; the D gene is possibly TRBD2 (6 bases). The CDR3 has 17 amino acids. CDR1 and CDR2 (germline): MDHEN, SYDVKM. V was pared by 5 bases and J by 1 base, with 21 bases between. The CDR3 DNA reads as TGTGCCAGCAGTCCCGGTGGAGCGGGCATCAGGTCCTACGAGCAGTACGTC. It translates to CASSPGGAGIRSYEQYV.

This clonotype was seen a few times. The chain combines TRBV5-1 with TRBJ1-6, with D perhaps matching TRBD1 (6 bases). Trimming stripped 2 bases from V and 9 bases from J, with 12 bases between. The germline gives CDR1 SGHRS, CDR2 YFSETQ. The CDR3 sequence is 14 residues long. CDR3 region: CASSFSTGSSPLHF. Here the CDR3 DNA reads TGCGCCAGCAGCTTTTCAACAGGGAGTTCACCCCTCCACTTT.

This clonotype was seen more than once but under ten times. The chain couples TRBV4-3 to TRBJ1-2; D unclear. Germline assignment: CDR1 LGHNA and CDR2 YSLEER. The CDR3 runs to 13 residues. Trimming took 0 bases from V and 8 from J, leaving 10 bases between them. This chain's CDR3 is CASSQEWLRGYTF. In DNA, the CDR3 is TGCGCCAGCAGCCAAGAGTGGTTGCGGGGCTACACCTTC.

In this sample, this clonotype turned up a few times. This chain connects TRBV5-1 to TRBJ2-1; 8 nucleotides agree with TRBD2. The CDR3 consists of 17 residues. V shed 8 bases, J shed 0 bases, and the junction held 13 bases outside the gene matches. Germline CDR1 reads SGHRS; CDR2 reads YFSETQ. This chain's CDR3 is CASRALAGGFSYNEQFF. CDR3 coding DNA: TGCGCCAGTAGGGCACTTGCGGGGGGCTTCTCCTACAATGAGCAGTTCTTC.

The rearrangement joins TRBV5-1 to TRBJ2-5; 7 bases line up with TRBD1. The CDR3 has 14 amino acids. Per the germline V gene, CDR1 is SGHRS and CDR2 is YFSETQ. The V and J ends lost 4 bases and 1 base, in that order; junction bases with no gene match: 4. The CDR3 is CASSGGQPQETQYF. CDR3 bases: TGCGCCAGCAGCGGGGGACAGCCCCAAGAGACCCAGTACTTC.

The chain combines TRBV24-1 with TRBJ2-1; the D gene is possibly TRBD1 (6 bases). The CDR3 is made up of 15 amino acids. Trimming shortened V by 1 base and J by 4 bases, and 10 bases separated the two germline ends. CDR1 is KGHDR, CDR2 SFDVKD, per germline. The CDR3 sequence: CATSDFVRGYNEQFF. The CDR3 coding sequence is TGTGCCACCAGTGATTTTGTCAGGGGATACAATGAGCAGTTCTTC.

In this sample, this clonotype turned up a few times. The chain is built from TRBV30 and TRBJ2-6, with D unresolved. Germline CDR1 is GTSNPN and CDR2 is SVGIG (reference sequence). The CDR3 covers 15 residues. V shed 2 bases and J shed 0 bases, with 8 bases lying between them. Here the CDR3 DNA reads TGTGCCTGGAGTAGATTCAGCTCTGGGGCCAACGTCCTGACTTTC. It specifies CAWSRFSSGANVLTF.

The chain links TRBV6-5 to TRBJ2-4; 9 bases align to TRBD1. CDR1 MNHEY and CDR2 SVGAGI come from the germline V gene. This CDR3 has 17 residues. Unmatched junction bases numbered 10, after V lost 3 bases and J lost 4 bases. The CDR3 region is CASSYSPGQGRKNIQYF. The CDR3 DNA follows: TGTGCCAGCAGTTATTCTCCGGGACAGGGCCGAAAAAACATTCAGTACTTC.

This clonotype was picked up a small number of times. DNA for the CDR3: TGTGCCAGCAGTCCAAGCGGGGGGCACAGATCCTACGAGCAGTACTTC. The encoded protein is CASSPSGGHRSYEQYF. This rearrangement joins TRBV9 to TRBJ2-7; 9 bases are a match to TRBD2. In germline, CDR1 is SGDLS, CDR2 YYNGEE. The CDR3 has 16 residues. The trim removed 5 bases at V and 1 base at J, leaving 10 bases unmatched.

This chain connects TRBV4-3 to TRBJ2-3, with TRBD1 matching 9 bases. CDR3 size: 18 residues. Looked up from germline, CDR1 is LGHNA and CDR2 is YSLEER. Losses at the gene ends were 2 bases for V and 1 base for J; bases not matched to a gene: 10. The CDR3 reads CASSQSGTGQSGTDTQYF. The DNA for the CDR3 is TGCGCCAGCAGCCAATCCGGGACAGGGCAATCTGGCACAGATACGCAGTATTTT.

This clonotype was recorded many times. The gene calls are TRBV3-1 and TRBJ2-5; TRBD2 is a possible D gene (7 bases). The CDR3 length is 15 residues. Trimming removed 3 bases from V and 1 base from J, with 12 bases in between. Germline CDR1 LGHDT, CDR2 YNNKEL (reference sequence). CDR3 coding DNA: TGTGCCAGCAGCCATTTGAGGGGGGGCCAAGAGACCCAGTACTTC. Translating gives CASSHLRGGQETQYF.

This chain connects TRBV7-9 to TRBJ2-3, with D possibly called TRBD1 or TRBD2 (5 bases each). Trimming cost V 5 bases and J 2 bases, with 17 bases left between them. CDR3 length: 16 residues. Germline V gene data show CDR1 as SEHNR and CDR2 as FQNEAQ (reference sequence). The CDR3 here is CASSRWASGTTDTQYF. CDR3 coding DNA: TGTGCCAGCAGCCGATGGGCGTCGGGGACCACAGATACGCAGTATTTT.

The chain couples TRBV6-5 to TRBJ1-1; D remains ambiguous. Germline V lookup: CDR1 MNHEY, CDR2 SVGAGI. The CDR3 totals 15 residues. V lost 0 bases and J lost 3, with 11 bases in between. The CDR3: CASSYSFAGDTEAFF. The DNA of the CDR3 is TGTGCCAGCAGTTACTCATTCGCCGGGGACACTGAAGCTTTCTTT.

The genes are TRBV20-1 and TRBJ2-4; possibly TRBD1 for D (6 bases). Trimming stripped 6 bases from V and 1 base from J, with 10 bases between. Germline V CDR1 and CDR2: DFQATT, SNEGSKA (reference sequence). This CDR3 comprises 13 residues. The DNA for the CDR3 is TGCAGTGCCAGGGGTCCCGCCAAAAACATTCAGTACTTC. It codes for CSARGPAKNIQYF.

This chain connects TRBV7-2 to TRBJ2-2; unclear D gene. Germline assignment: CDR1 SGHTA and CDR2 FQGNSA. The CDR3 totals 12 residues. Between the trimmed V and J ends, which lost 7 bases and 3 bases, there was a span of 6 bases. The CDR3 region is CASTSYTGELFF. As DNA, the CDR3 is TGTGCCAGCACATCTTACACCGGGGAGCTGTTTTTT.

The CDR3 sequence is CASSFPGGGEQYF. CDR3 in DNA: TGTGCCAGCAGCTTTCCCGGTGGAGGGGAGCAGTACTTC. This chain joins TRBV7-9 and TRBJ2-7, with a tentative D call TRBD2 (6 bases). The V and J ends lost 3 bases and 7 bases respectively, with 13 bases between them. Germline CDR1 SEHNR, CDR2 FQNEAQ (reference sequence). This CDR3 contains 13 residues.

This rearrangement joins TRBV29-1 to TRBJ2-5, with TRBD1 matching over 8 bases. V shed 6 bases and J 5 bases; nucleotides not matched to a gene: 20. CDR3 length equals 17 residues. Germline CDR1 and CDR2: SQVTM and ANQGSEA. This CDR3 reads CSVNGQGSGLGGETQYF. The CDR3 nucleotides read TGCAGCGTCAATGGACAGGGATCAGGACTTGGAGGGGAGACCCAGTACTTC.